Sequencing of this T cell receptor (beta chain) was carried out in a study of T cell repertoires in cytomegalovirus infection. Points on this clonotype: At one of its ends the junction is not consistent with the germline gene, which may arise from a read error.

TCRdb itself ran the reads through MiXCR, one entry per CDR3 protein. The top ten hold 13% of the sample, which has more than 400,000 distinct CDR3 sequences, around 27% seen once. The sample taken for sequencing was PBMCs. The sequence was obtained from a human donor in good health (CMV status not recorded). Some clones in this sample may be carry-over from other donors' samples.

CDR3 nucleotides: TGTGCCAGCAGTTACCTAGCGGACACGGGGGAGCTGTTTTTT. This translates into CASSYLADTGELFF. The chain carries TRBV6-5 and TRBJ2-2; 7 bases match TRBD2. The germline V gene encodes CDR1 MNHEY and CDR2 SVGAGI. The CDR3 runs 14 residues.